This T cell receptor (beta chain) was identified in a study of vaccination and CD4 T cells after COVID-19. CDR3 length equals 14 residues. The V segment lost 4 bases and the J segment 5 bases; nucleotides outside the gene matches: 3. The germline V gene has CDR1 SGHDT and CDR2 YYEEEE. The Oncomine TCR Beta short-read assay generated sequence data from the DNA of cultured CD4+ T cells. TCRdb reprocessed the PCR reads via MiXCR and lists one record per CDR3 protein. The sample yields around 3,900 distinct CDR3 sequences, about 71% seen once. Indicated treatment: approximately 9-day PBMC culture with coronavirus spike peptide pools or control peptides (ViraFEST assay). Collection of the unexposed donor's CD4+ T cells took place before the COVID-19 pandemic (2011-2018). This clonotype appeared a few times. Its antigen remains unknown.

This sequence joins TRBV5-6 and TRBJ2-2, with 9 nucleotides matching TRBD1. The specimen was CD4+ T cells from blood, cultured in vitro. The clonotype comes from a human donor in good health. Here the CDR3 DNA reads TGTGCCAGCAGCGGACAGGGGCGAACCGGGGAGCTGTTTTTT. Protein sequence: CASSGQGRTGELFF.